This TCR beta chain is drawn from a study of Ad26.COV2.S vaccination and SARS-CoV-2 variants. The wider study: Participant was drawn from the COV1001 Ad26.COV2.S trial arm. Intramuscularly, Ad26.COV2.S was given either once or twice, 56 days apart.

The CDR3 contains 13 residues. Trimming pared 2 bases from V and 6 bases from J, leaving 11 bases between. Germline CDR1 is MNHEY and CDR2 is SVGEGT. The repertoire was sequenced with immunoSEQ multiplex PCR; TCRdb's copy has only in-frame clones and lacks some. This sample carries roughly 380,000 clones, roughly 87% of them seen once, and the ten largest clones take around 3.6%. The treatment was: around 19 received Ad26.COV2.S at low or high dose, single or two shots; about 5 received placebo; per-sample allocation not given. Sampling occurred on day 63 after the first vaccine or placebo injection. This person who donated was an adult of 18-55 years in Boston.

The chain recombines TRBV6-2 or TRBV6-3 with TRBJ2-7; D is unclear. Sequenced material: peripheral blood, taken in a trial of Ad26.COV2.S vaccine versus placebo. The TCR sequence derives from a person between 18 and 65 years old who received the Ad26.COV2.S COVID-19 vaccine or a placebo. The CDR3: CASSYPLAIEQYF. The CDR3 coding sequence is TGTGCCAGCAGTTACCCCCTGGCCATCGAGCAGTACTTC.